This T cell receptor (beta chain) was recorded in a study of blood T cells in healthy people across ages (dated by TCRdb to 2014 to 2015). In terms of the full investigation: In model experiments, template switching captured roughly one uniquely barcoded TCR beta cDNA molecule for every two T cells. Age-related changes in TCR beta repertoire diversity were measured in the study by deep sequencing normalized with unique cDNA molecular identifiers. Donors were grouped into four age groups: young (average about 15 years), middle-aged (over 35), aged (around 56) and long-lived (approximately 82). Using the same blood draw, the study looked at two additional independent replicas of 1 million unique cDNA reads for two donors, one aged 18 to 30 and the other aged 80 or older. Findings and caveats that apply to the study as a whole: Observed TCR beta diversity correlated strongly with the percentage of naive T cells measured by flow cytometry. Compared with the aged group, the long-lived group had more naive CD4+ T cells, fewer expanded clones and increased TCR diversity, suggesting age selection. The CMV infection status of donors was not known, potentially confounding age-related changes in expanded clonotypes. Bulk unsorted PBMC profiling prevented conclusive comparison of naive and antigen-experienced compartments. As age increased, observed TCR beta diversity per million T cells dropped in a roughly linear way, and a significant reduction was already evident by age 40. Total diversity estimates from one million sequenced T cells were considered lower bounds and underestimates.

The germline ends are 7 bases apart after V is trimmed by 0 bases and J by 6 bases. Via the germline V gene, CDR1 is SGDLS and CDR2 YYNGEE. Its CDR3 holds 13 amino acids, cysteine through phenylalanine. Only the CDR3 DNA is retained, 39 bases long and in frame from the first base. The receptor library was made with 5' RACE. Sequenced on an Illumina HiSeq 2500. A second PCR of about 6 to 11 cycles was performed with a sample-barcoded 5' primer and a J-beta primer mix. A unique molecular identifier was introduced onto each TCR beta cDNA molecule by a template-switch 5' adaptor carrying 12 random nucleotides. Each sample yielded at least 3 million CDR3-containing paired-end reads. All of the RNA was converted into first-strand cDNA using the Mint cDNA synthesis kit, with a TRBC-specific oligonucleotide serving as the primer. After uracil-DNA glycosylase treatment, a first 18-cycle PCR used universal primers M1SS and BC2_uni_R on all cDNA. As for how the authors treated the data: Each sample was normalized by randomly selecting 1 million high-quality reads, each carrying a distinct molecular identifier. Instead of being binned into consensus sequences, reads that shared molecular identifiers were thrown out. CDR3 identification, clonotype clustering and error correction used MiTCR with a Q25 quality threshold and the strictest error-elimination algorithm. A nonparametric unseen species model with Euler transformation was used to estimate lower-bound total TCR beta diversity. The public reads were run again by TCRdb, first through fastp at Q25 and then through MiXCR, and only productive beta chains were kept. Records with the same CDR3 protein are collapsed into one entry carrying the most frequent genes and DNA. TCRdb assigned the V and J calls; the authors' analysis was not used. Across this sample there are around 1,000,000 distinct CDR3 sequences, with about 23% seen only once. Approximately 0.75% of the sample goes to the ten largest clones.

The donors were about 40 Caucasian individuals from Russia, aged roughly 6 to 90 years, who were systemically healthy. Each donor gave ten milliliters of peripheral blood, collected into EDTA-treated Vacutainer tubes. PBMCs were isolated by Ficoll-Paque density-gradient centrifugation, with at least 6 million obtained per sample. Total RNA, at least 6 micrograms per sample, was extracted from PBMCs with Trizol reagent. For every donor, an aliquot of PBMCs went through flow cytometry to measure the percentages of naive CD45RAhigh/CD27high T cells. As to this clonotype: Its antigen is unknown. No base quality information exists; no much larger clone differs at one position.

Separately, the same data were catalogued under a study of T cells of mothers and their children. As noted in the second study: The donors were nine systemically healthy Caucasian individuals, made up of three mothers and their six children. cDNA synthesis consumed the entire amount of extracted RNA, loaded at around 1.5 ug RNA in each 15 ul reaction. In the second PCR, sample barcodes and 2-4 random nucleotides were introduced via the M1S primer. Over 9.5 million TCR beta CDR3 reads were obtained for each mother, and 2.5 million to 3 million reads were obtained for each child. In both related and unrelated pairs, thymic selection shapes the output of TCR recombination in a similar way, with inherited differences having only a minor effect. Normalized repertoire overlap was always slightly but never significantly higher in related than unrelated mother-child pairs. No persistent microchimeric T cell clones were detected, at a sensitivity of 80 to 100 clones per million clonotypes. To look for features that set related mother-child pairs apart from unrelated individuals, the researchers ran deep NGS to compare the TCR beta repertoires of mothers and children. Mothers averaged roughly 36 +/- 4 years of age and children averaged 11 +/- 4 years. After adapter ligation with NEBNext reagents, the libraries were sequenced on Illumina HiSeq 2000 with 100+100 nt paired-end reads. Mother and child libraries were prepared a month apart and sequenced in separate runs to prevent cross-contamination. For each donor, somewhere between roughly 450,000 and 2,100,000 distinct TCR beta clonotypes were identified. Naive TCR beta clonotypes were estimated from low-frequency clonotypes matched to each donor's FACS-determined naive share, without sorting.

The sample was blood. This clonotype originated in a girl under 10 years old in good health. The chain couples TRBV9 to TRBJ2-1; perhaps TRBD2 is the D gene, with 5 bases matching. At the DNA level, the sequence is TGTGCCAGCAGCGTAGCCGGGGTCAATGAGCAGTTCTTC. Its protein reads: CASSVAGVNEQFF.